This passage covers 25 T cell receptor beta chains from one sample sequenced in a study of T cell clonality in common variable immunodeficiency. Study findings and constraints: Reportedly, TCR beta sequences from common variable immunodeficiency showed fewer deletions and N-nucleotide insertions.

TCRdb keeps only in-frame clones here, not all; method: immunoSEQ multiplex PCR. In total the sample includes under 20,000 clones, none of them seen once. Their recognized antigens are unknown. The sample comprised peripheral blood mononuclear cells. These receptors were obtained from a human donor with common variable immunodeficiency.

On this clone itself: The CDR3 end lies 3 residues beyond the end of the read and is filled in from the germline J gene. The gene calls are TRBV19 and TRBJ2-1; 7 bases are a match to TRBD2. Germline trimming cut 5 bases from V and 9 bases from J; bases unmatched to any gene: 13. Germline CDR1 is LNHDA and CDR2 is SQIVND (reference sequence). The CDR3 covers 15 residues. CDR3: CASSWREYPPPEQFF. The CDR3 DNA, read in part, is TGTGCCAGTAGTTGGCGGGAGTATCCCCCCCCTGAG.

This clone was seen a handful of times. From the germline J gene comes the end of the CDR3, since the read stops 3 residues before it. V is TRBV6-4 and J is TRBJ2-3; 10 nucleotides line up with TRBD1. The V gene's germline CDR1 is MRHNA and CDR2 SNTAGT. Trimming at V came to 4 bases and at J to 2 bases, leaving 3 bases not matched to a gene. This CDR3 is built from 15 residues. CDR3 DNA (partial): TGTGCCAGCAGTGTGGGGACAGGGGTCACAGATACG. Encoded protein: CASSVGTGVTDT. In full, the CDR3 reads CASSVGTGVTDTQYF.

This clone was recorded many times. The CDR3 end falls 3 residues outside the read, so it is completed with the germline J gene. The chain employs TRBV5-5 and TRBJ1-2; a possible D gene is TRBD1 (6 bases). The CDR3 extends over 15 amino acids. V was clipped by 0 bases and J by 1 base, with 10 bases between them. The V gene's germline CDR1 is SGHKS and CDR2 YYEKEE (reference sequence). CDR3 amino acids: CASSLGAGVNYGYTF. CDR3 bases read: TGTGCCAGCAGCTTGGGGGCAGGGGTTAACTATGGC.

The sample holds a few counts of this clone. The sequenced fragment ends 3 residues before the CDR3 boundary, so the rest is inferred from the germline J gene. Other DNA sequences within the sample encode an identical CDR3. The V call is TRBV5-5, the J call TRBJ2-7; D is possibly TRBD1 (5 bases). Trimming pared 0 bases from V and 2 bases from J, leaving 9 bases between. CDR1 is SGHKS and CDR2 is YYEKEE in the germline V gene (reference sequence). The CDR3 is 14 residues long. CDR3 amino acids: CASSLGQGPYEQYF. CDR3 DNA (partial): TGTGCCAGCAGCTTGGGGCAGGGCCCCTACGAG. Together with reference TRBV5-5 and TRBJ2-7, the CDR3 gives the full variable domain: DAGVTQSPTHLIKTRGQQVTLRCSPISGHKSVSWYQQVLGQGPQFIFQYYEKEERGRGNFPDRFSARQFPNYSSELNVNALLLGDSALYLCASSLGQGPYEQYFGPGTRLTVT.

This clone ranks as medium-sized (0.01 to 0.1%). CDR3: CASSSRLAAQETQYF. The CDR3 DNA, read in part, is TGTGCCAGCAGTTCGCGACTAGCGGCTCAAGAGACC. J is TRBJ2-5 and V is TRBV27; TRBD2 matches 9 bases. The read terminates 3 residues ahead of where the CDR3 ends, so the germline J gene completes it. The CDR3 consists of 15 residues. With V trimmed by 4 bases and J by 2 bases, 5 bases remained unmatched. CDR1 and CDR2 from the germline V gene are MNHEY and SMNVEV (reference sequence).

A note on this clone: With the read ending 3 residues before the CDR3 end, the germline J gene is used to fill in that end. V and J are TRBV19 and TRBJ1-1; D call uncertain. The V gene lost 1 base and the J gene lost 3 bases, with 9 bases spanning the gap. CDR3 length equals 14 residues. From germline, CDR1 is LNHDA and CDR2 SQIVND (reference sequence). CDR3 region: CASSIGRRDTEAFF. The DNA read from the CDR3 is TGTGCCAGTAGTATAGGACGGAGGGACACTGAA.

As regards this clone: The read ends 3 residues early relative to the CDR3; the germline J gene fills the gap. The genes are TRBV2 and TRBJ2-7; TRBD1 matches 8 bases. The CDR3 sequence is 15 residues long. The V segment lost 5 bases and the J segment 5 bases; nucleotides outside the gene matches: 11. Germline CDR1 SNHLY, CDR2 FYNNEI. Partial CDR3 DNA: TGTGCCAGCAGTCCTAAGACAGGGGCTATCAACGAG. Its protein is CASSPKTGAINE. The entire CDR3 sequence reads CASSPKTGAINEQYF.

As for this clone: Read data end 3 residues before the CDR3 end; the end is taken from the germline J gene. The gene calls are TRBV19 and TRBJ2-5, with D perhaps matching TRBD1 (5 bases). V gave up 5 bases and J gave up 3 bases, with 10 bases separating them. The CDR3 has 13 residues. Germline V gives CDR1 LNHDA, CDR2 SQIVND (reference sequence). Incomplete CDR3 DNA: TGTGCCAGTAGTGGTCCAGGGAAAGAGACC. Its translation: CASSGPGKET. Given in full, the CDR3 is CASSGPGKETQYF.

On this clone itself: Sequencing ends 3 residues short of the CDR3 end; the germline J gene provides the rest. The gene calls are TRBV30 and TRBJ2-5; D not certain. The CDR3 is 11 amino acids. Trimming pared 1 base from V and 4 bases from J, leaving 4 bases between. The germline V gene encodes CDR1 GTSNPN and CDR2 SVGIG (reference sequence). Partial CDR3 DNA: TGTGCCTGGAGTGAAGGAGAGACC. Its translation: CAWSEGET. The entire CDR3 sequence reads CAWSEGETQYF. Full variable domain (rest looked up from reference TRBV30 and TRBJ2-5): SQTIHQWPATLVQPVGSPLSLECTVEGTSNPNLYWYRQAAGRGLQLLFYSVGIGQISSEVPQNLSASRPQDRQFILSSKKLLLSDSGFYLCAWSEGETQYFGPGTRLLVL.

This clone was picked up a small number of times. Read sequence stops 3 residues before the CDR3 end, and the germline J gene provides the missing end. The V call is TRBV7-9, the J call TRBJ1-3; D unresolved. V was clipped by 6 bases and J by 6 bases, with 15 bases between them. The CDR3 sequence is 14 residues long. CDR1 and CDR2 (germline): SEHNR, FQNEAQ (reference sequence). CDR3: CASSLAGWENTIYF. The covered CDR3 bases are TGTGCCAGCAGTCTCGCGGGGTGGGAAAACACC.

In this sample, this clone turned up a few times. The CDR3 end is not reached by the read, which stops 3 residues before it; the germline J gene fills it in. V is TRBV6-2 or TRBV6-3 and J is TRBJ2-3; the match to TRBD2 covers 7 bases. Per germline, CDR1 MNHEY and CDR2 SVGEGT. Trimming removed 6 bases from V and 4 bases from J; junction bases left unmatched: 10. CDR3 size: 15 residues. CDR3 sequence: CASSTGTIVSDTQYF. CDR3 DNA (partial): TGTGCCAGCAGCACCGGGACTATCGTATCAGATACG.

Of note for this clone: The CDR3 end is not reached by the read, which stops 3 residues before it; the germline J gene fills it in. The chain carries TRBV7-8 and TRBJ2-5; perhaps TRBD2 as D (7 bases). Germline V gives CDR1 SGHVS, CDR2 FQNEAQ. The CDR3 covers 17 residues. Trimming left V 2 bases short and J 5 bases short, with 21 bases between. The covered CDR3 bases are TGTGCCAGCAGCTTAAGGGGGTTGGGAGGGCCGGGGGAGACC. Protein product: CASSLRGLGGPGET. The complete CDR3 sequence is CASSLRGLGGPGETQYF.

This clone was seen only a few times. The DNA ends 3 residues before the CDR3 does, and the rest of the CDR3 is filled in from the germline J gene. V and J are TRBV11-3 and TRBJ2-7, with 7 nucleotides matching TRBD1. Losses at the gene ends were 3 bases for V and 6 bases for J; bases not matched to a gene: 5. Germline V gene sequence: CDR1 SGHNT, CDR2 YENEEA. The CDR3 runs to 13 residues. Partial CDR3 DNA: TGTGCCAGCAGCTTCCTCCGACAGGGCGAG. Its protein product is CASSFLRQGE. The whole CDR3 region reads CASSFLRQGEQYF. Looking up the rest from reference TRBV11-3 and TRBJ2-7 gives the full variable domain: EAGVVQSPRYKIIEKKQPVAFWCNPISGHNTLYWYLQNLGQGPELLIRYENEEAVDDSQLPKDRFSAERLKGVDSTLKIQPAELGDSAVYLCASSFLRQGEQYFGPGTRLTVT.

Remarks on this clone: The read is 3 residues too short to cover the CDR3 end, so that end is filled in from the germline J gene. The V call is TRBV5-1, the J call TRBJ1-6; possible D gene TRBD1, 6 bases. This CDR3 spans 14 amino acids. Germline-derived CDR1 and CDR2 are SGHRS and YFSETQ. V was pared by 3 bases and J by 7 bases, with 11 bases between. The part of the CDR3 DNA that was read is TGCGCCAGCAGCTCAGGACAGAAAAATTCACCC. This codes for CASSSGQKNSP. The CDR3 in full is CASSSGQKNSPLHF.

About this clone itself: The CDR3 end lies 3 residues beyond the end of the read and is filled in from the germline J gene. The chain combines TRBV6-2 or TRBV6-3 with TRBJ2-5; 9 bases align to TRBD1. Looked up from germline, CDR1 is MNHEY and CDR2 is SVGEGT. Losses at the gene ends were 7 bases for V and 5 bases for J; bases not matched to a gene: 11. The CDR3 loop spans 15 amino acids. The part of the CDR3 DNA that was read is TGTGCCAGCAAAAGGGGGACAGGGAGTTTGGAGACC. Protein: CASKRGTGSLET. The CDR3 reads in full as CASKRGTGSLETQYF.

On this clone itself: The read stops 3 residues short of the end of the CDR3; the missing end is completed from the germline J gene. The chain employs TRBV18 and TRBJ2-2; unclear D gene. This CDR3 spans 15 amino acids. The V and J ends lost 6 bases and 1 base respectively, with 12 bases between them. The germline V gene has CDR1 KGHSH and CDR2 LQKENI. The covered CDR3 bases are TGTGCCAGCTCGACAACGCAGGAGAACACCGGGGAG. It codes for CASSTTQENTGE. The full CDR3 sequence reads CASSTTQENTGELFF. Full variable domain (remainder filled in from reference TRBV18 and TRBJ2-2): NAGVMQNPRHLVRRRGQEARLRCSPMKGHSHVYWYRQLPEEGLKFMVYLQKENIIDESGMPKERFSAEFPKEGPSILRIQQVVRGDSAAYFCASSTTQENTGELFFGEGSRLTVL.

This clone was counted many times. The CDR3 end falls 3 residues outside the read, so it is completed with the germline J gene. The gene calls are TRBV5-1 and TRBJ1-1, with a tentative D call TRBD1 (5 bases). V dropped 0 bases and J dropped 0 bases, with 12 bases sitting between them. CDR3 length: 16 amino acids. Germline V gives CDR1 SGHRS, CDR2 YFSETQ. The CDR3 region is CASSLAHGGVNTEAFF. The covered CDR3 bases are TGCGCCAGCAGCTTGGCGCACGGGGGAGTGAACACTGAA.

In the case of this clone: Coverage ceases 3 residues before the CDR3 finishes, and the germline J gene fills in the end. The chain links TRBV7-2 to TRBJ1-5, with D possibly TRBD1 on 5 matching bases. The V end was cut by 5 bases, the J end by 7 bases, with 18 bases between. Germline V gives CDR1 SGHTA, CDR2 FQGNSA. The CDR3 is 15 amino acids. The DNA read from the CDR3 is TGTGCCAGCAGCCCCTTCGACAGTGGAGTGCAGCCC. Its protein is CASSPFDSGVQP. From start to end, the CDR3 is CASSPFDSGVQPQHF.

There are many counts of this clone. The covered CDR3 bases are TGTGCCAGCAGCCAAGTCTGGGGGGATCAGCCC. Translation: CASSQVWGDQP. From start to end, the CDR3 is CASSQVWGDQPQHF. This chain joins TRBV14 and TRBJ1-5; possibly TRBD1 for D (5 bases). The read ends 3 residues early relative to the CDR3; the germline J gene fills the gap. The V end was cut by 1 base, the J end by 5 bases, with 9 bases between. This CDR3 spans 14 amino acids. Per germline, CDR1 SGHDN and CDR2 FVKESK.

This clone showed up just a few times. The missing CDR3 end, 3 residues past where the read stops, is filled in from the germline J gene. The rearrangement links TRBV18 to TRBJ2-2; 7 bases line up with TRBD2. V shed 2 bases and J 6 bases; nucleotides not matched to a gene: 9. The V gene's germline CDR1 is KGHSH and CDR2 LQKENI. The CDR3 is 16 amino acids. This chain's CDR3 is CASSPTRRGSSGELFF. The CDR3 DNA, read in part, is TGTGCCAGCTCACCAACCAGGCGGGGGTCGTCCGGGGAG.

This clone turned up a few times. The DNA ends 3 residues before the CDR3 does, and the rest of the CDR3 is filled in from the germline J gene. Within the sample, other DNA sequences also encode this same CDR3. This sequence joins TRBV7-9 and TRBJ2-7; 9 nucleotides agree with TRBD2. The CDR3 is 15 amino acids. The germline gives CDR1 SEHNR, CDR2 FQNEAQ (reference sequence). Trimming at V came to 2 bases and at J to 4 bases, leaving 6 bases not matched to a gene. CDR3 protein: CASSLSGTSRYEQYF. Incomplete CDR3 DNA: TGTGCCAGCAGCTTATCCGGGACTAGCCGTTACGAG.

This clone was recorded at least ten times. CDR3 in amino acids: CASSPTRVNQPQHF. The CDR3 bases that were read are TGTGCCAGCTCACCAACCAGGGTGAATCAGCCC. The chain employs TRBV18 and TRBJ1-5; D might be TRBD1 (5 bases). The CDR3 end falls 3 residues outside the read, so it is completed with the germline J gene. The CDR3 has 14 amino acids. V dropped 2 bases and J dropped 4 bases, with 9 bases sitting between them. The V gene's germline CDR1 is KGHSH and CDR2 LQKENI.

This clone was seen a handful of times. The CDR3 end lies 3 residues beyond the end of the read and is filled in from the germline J gene. The genes are TRBV20-1 and TRBJ2-7; 9 nucleotides align to TRBD1. The trim removed 1 base at V and 3 bases at J, leaving 7 bases unmatched. This CDR3 has 15 amino acids. Germline V gene lookup returns CDR1 DFQATT and CDR2 SNEGSKA (reference sequence). The CDR3 bases that were read are TGCAGTGCTAGAGCGGGACAGGGAGGTGGCTACGAG. Translated, it gives CSARAGQGGGYE. The full CDR3 protein is CSARAGQGGGYEQYF.

This clone has a handful of counts. The CDR3 goes on 3 residues after the read ends, and that part is filled in from the germline J gene. V and J are TRBV7-2 and TRBJ1-6; possibly TRBD1 for D (5 bases). The CDR3 spans 14 residues. Germline-derived CDR1 and CDR2 are SGHTA and FQGNSA. The germline V and J ends were trimmed by 4 bases and 10 bases, with 14 bases remaining between them. CDR3 DNA (partial): TGTGCCAGCAGCTCGCGGGGGGGAAACTCACCC. Its translation: CASSSRGGNSP. The CDR3, in full, reads CASSSRGGNSPLHF.

Comment on this clone: The CDR3 end is not reached by the read, which stops 3 residues before it; the germline J gene fills it in. The chain carries TRBV7-3 and TRBJ2-1; 10 positions match TRBD2. Germline V gives CDR1 SGHTA, CDR2 FQGTGA. With 5 bases clipped from V and 2 bases from J, the junction kept 6 bases outside the gene matches. The CDR3 length is 16 residues. The chain's CDR3 is CASSPRAGGTYNEQFF. The CDR3 DNA, read in part, is TGTGCCAGCAGCCCTAGAGCGGGGGGGACCTACAATGAG.